This T cell receptor (beta chain) appears in the sequencing data of a study of response to subunit inactivated influenza vaccine. This clonotype was recorded a few times. TCRdb independently ran MiXCR on the RT-PCR reads; one entry per CDR3 protein. Among about 620,000 distinct CDR3 sequences listed, 11% were seen once. The V gene's germline CDR1 is SEHNR and CDR2 FQNEAQ (reference sequence). The CDR3 runs 15 residues. The trim removed 5 bases at V and 2 bases at J, leaving 8 bases unmatched. The same specimen was also included in a second study, on T cells expressing NK-cell markers. As that study records: UMIs accompanied the 5'RACE template switching by which TCR beta cDNA was made. Seven donors tested HCMV-seropositive and one tested seronegative among the eight sequenced. Several experiments confined sorting to alpha-beta TCR T cells with an anti-gamma-delta TCR antibody. Clarity on HCMV specificity was lacking for the expanded NKG2C+ T cell clones.

Source: PBMCs from blood, taken on the day of vaccination. This chain links TRBV7-9 with TRBJ2-5; 7 bases line up with TRBD1. The clonotype comes from a man in his fifties who received an inactivated influenza vaccine. The chain's CDR3 is CASSVGTVLQETQYF. The CDR3 coding sequence is TGTGCCAGCAGCGTAGGGACAGTACTACAAGAGACCCAGTACTTC.